This T cell receptor beta chain was captured in a study of graft-versus-host responses after intestinal transplantation. As for the study in general: Every one of the recipients received anti-thymocyte globulin induction and afterwards took tacrolimus and steroids for about 3 years.

Assay: immunoSEQ multiplex PCR; the TCRdb copy retains only in-frame clones and omits some. The sample records over 80,000 clones, about 84% being singletons. With respect to this clone: Antigen specificity is unknown.

Notes on the study in general: Association was observed between peak circulating GvH clone levels and early post-transplant HvG declines. Clonal ratios of graft-versus-host to host-versus-graft in allografts were high for patients exhibiting graft-donor T cell macrochimerism.

The sequence was collected from a human patient who received an intestinal transplant, so some T cells may come from the graft donor. The source was PBMCs, collected 255 days after intestinal transplant.

The CDR3 nucleotides are TGTGCCACCGGGGACAGGGCGAACACTGAAGCTTTCTTT. Its translation is CATGDRANTEAFF. The gene calls are TRBV2 and TRBJ1-1, with 9 positions matching TRBD1. The germline V gene encodes CDR1 SNHLY and CDR2 FYNNEI. J gave up 1 base and V 10 bases, and 4 bases lay outside the gene matches. The CDR3 sequence is 13 residues long.